The 9 T cell receptor beta chains listed next were all sequenced from one sample in a study of cytomegalovirus exposure and HLA in healthy donors. PCR employed 60 Vbeta and 13 Jbeta primers. Data came from immunoSEQ multiplex PCR; TCRdb stores just in-frame clones and leaves some out. The data contain 120,000 to 150,000 clones, about 74% of them singletons. Sequenced: PBMCs. Receptors originate from a woman in her forties or fifties in good health and CMV-seronegative.

In nucleotides, the CDR3 is TGTGCCAGCAGCTTTAGAGGGATCTCTGGGGCCAACGTCCTGACTTTC. Translation: CASSFRGISGANVLTF. The chain combines TRBV5-4 with TRBJ2-6, with D perhaps matching TRBD2 (5 bases). Germline CDR1 is SGHNT and CDR2 is YYREEE (reference sequence). The CDR3 is made up of 16 amino acids. V was shortened by 2 bases and J by 0 bases, with 9 bases between the two germline ends.

The rearrangement uses TRBV9 and TRBJ2-3; weak D call: TRBD2 (6 bases). The CDR3 runs to 15 residues. Trimming took 2 bases from V and 0 from J, leaving 10 bases between them. Germline V lookup: CDR1 SGDLS, CDR2 YYNGEE. CDR3 sequence: CASSVSGTSTDTQYF. CDR3 nucleotides: TGTGCCAGCAGCGTTAGCGGCACTAGCACAGATACGCAGTATTTT.

The chain employs TRBV5-8 and TRBJ2-2; D perhaps matches TRBD2 (6 bases). V was trimmed by 1 base and J by 5 bases, leaving 15 bases between them. CDR3 length: 16 residues. Germline V gene data show CDR1 as SGHTS and CDR2 as YDEGEE. In nucleotides, the CDR3 is TGTGCCAGCAGCTTGTACGGGGGAGCGAGGACCGGGGAGCTGTTTTTT. It encodes CASSLYGGARTGELFF.

The rearrangement uses TRBV19 and TRBJ2-3; 7 nucleotides align to TRBD1. J was trimmed by 3 bases and V by 3 bases; bases with no gene match: 3. This CDR3 has 14 residues. In germline, CDR1 is LNHDA, CDR2 SQIVND (reference sequence). CDR3 nucleotides: TGTGCCAGTAGTATGGGGACAGATACAGATACGCAGTATTTT. Its protein product is CASSMGTDTDTQYF. Drawing the rest from reference TRBV19 and TRBJ2-3, the complete variable domain is DGGITQSPKYLFRKEGQNVTLSCEQNLNHDAMYWYRQDPGQGLRLIYYSQIVNDFQKGDIAEGYSVSREKKESFPLTVTSAQKNPTAFYLCASSMGTDTDTQYFGPGTRLTVL.

This chain links TRBV7-2 with TRBJ1-5; 8 bases agree with TRBD1. The germline gives CDR1 SGHTA, CDR2 FQGNSA. The CDR3 runs to 15 residues. V dropped 5 bases and J dropped 1; count of bases not matched to a gene: 4. The CDR3 region has the DNA TGTGCCAGCAGCCAGGGGGCCTCGAGCAATCAGCCCCAGCATTTT. Amino acids: CASSQGASSNQPQHF.

The chain couples TRBV11-2 to TRBJ2-1; 13 bases fit TRBD2. V lost 5 bases, J lost 7 bases, and 8 bases stayed unmatched. Per germline, CDR1 SGHAT and CDR2 FQNNGV. CDR3 length: 16 amino acids. The CDR3 DNA follows: TGTGCCAGCAGCACATCACTAGCGGGGGGGCCTAATGAGCAGTTCTTC. Encoded protein: CASSTSLAGGPNEQFF.

This clone was observed a handful of times. The chain has TRBV30 and TRBJ1-1, with 7 bases lining up with TRBD1. Germline lookup yields CDR1 GTSNPN and CDR2 SVGIG (reference sequence). J was trimmed by 4 bases and V by 4 bases; bases with no gene match: 6. This CDR3 contains 13 residues. The CDR3 DNA sequence: TGTGCCTGGAACGTGGCAGGGGGCACTGAAGCTTTCTTT. Its translation is CAWNVAGGTEAFF.

This sequence joins TRBV7-6 and TRBJ1-1; 7 bases agree with TRBD1. Looked up from germline, CDR1 is SGHVS and CDR2 is FNYEAQ. The V gene end was trimmed by 5 bases and the J gene end by 1 base; junction bases not matched to a gene: 10. This CDR3 region has 16 residues. The CDR3 DNA is TGTGCCAGCAGCCAAAACACAGGGGCGGGGAACACTGAAGCTTTCTTT. Its protein is CASSQNTGAGNTEAFF. The full variable domain, rest sourced from reference TRBV7-6 and TRBJ1-1, is GAGVSQSPRYKVTKRGQDVALRCDPISGHVSLYWYRQALGQGPEFLTYFNYEAQQDKSGLPNDRFSAERPEGSISTLTIQRTEQRDSAMYRCASSQNTGAGNTEAFFGQGTRLTVV.

V gene TRBV19 combines with J gene TRBJ1-2; D call uncertain. Germline CDR1 LNHDA, CDR2 SQIVND (reference sequence). Between the trimmed V and J ends, which lost 9 bases and 8 bases, there was a span of 10 bases. The CDR3 sequence is 10 residues long. The CDR3 region has the DNA TGTGCCAGCGGGGATGACGGCTACACCTTC. Amino acid sequence: CASGDDGYTF.